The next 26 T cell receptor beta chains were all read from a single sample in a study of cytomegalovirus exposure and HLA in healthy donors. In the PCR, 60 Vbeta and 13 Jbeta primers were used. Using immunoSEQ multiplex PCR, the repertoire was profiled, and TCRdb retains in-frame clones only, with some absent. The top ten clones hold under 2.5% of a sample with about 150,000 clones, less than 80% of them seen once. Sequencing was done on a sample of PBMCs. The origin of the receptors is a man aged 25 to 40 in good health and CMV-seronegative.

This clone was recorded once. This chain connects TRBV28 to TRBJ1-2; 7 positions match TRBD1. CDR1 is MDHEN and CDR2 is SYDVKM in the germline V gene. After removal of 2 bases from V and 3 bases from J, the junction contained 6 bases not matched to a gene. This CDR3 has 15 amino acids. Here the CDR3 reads CASSLDRAPHYGYTF. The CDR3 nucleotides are TGTGCCAGCAGTTTAGACAGGGCTCCGCACTATGGCTACACCTTC.

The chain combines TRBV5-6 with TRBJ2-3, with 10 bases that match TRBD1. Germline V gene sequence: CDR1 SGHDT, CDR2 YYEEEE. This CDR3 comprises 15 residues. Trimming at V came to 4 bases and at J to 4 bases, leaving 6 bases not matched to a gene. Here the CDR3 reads CASSPTGQGSDTQYF. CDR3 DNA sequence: TGTGCCAGCAGCCCCACGGGACAGGGGTCAGATACGCAGTATTTT.

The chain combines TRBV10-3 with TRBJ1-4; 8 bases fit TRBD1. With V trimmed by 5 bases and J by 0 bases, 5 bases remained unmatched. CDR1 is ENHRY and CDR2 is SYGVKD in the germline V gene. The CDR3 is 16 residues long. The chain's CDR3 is CAISRDRGPTNEKLFF. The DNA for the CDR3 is TGTGCCATCAGTAGAGACAGGGGCCCAACTAATGAAAAACTGTTTTTT.

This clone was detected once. The CDR3 reads CASTGQALYNSPLHF. CDR3 nucleotides: TGTGCCAGCACTGGACAGGCTCTCTATAATTCACCCCTCCACTTT. V is TRBV6-1 and J is TRBJ1-6, with 7 bases identical to TRBD1. The germline V gene has CDR1 MNHNS and CDR2 SASEGT. The CDR3 is 15 residues long. V was pared by 7 bases and J by 3 bases, with 6 bases of the junction left unmatched.

The CDR3 nucleotides read TGTGCCAGCAGCCCGACAGCCTACGAGCAGTACTTC. Translating gives CASSPTAYEQYF. The chain recombines TRBV7-9 with TRBJ2-7; D might be TRBD1 (5 bases). CDR1 is SEHNR and CDR2 is FQNEAQ in the germline V gene (reference sequence). Trimming shortened V by 5 bases and J by 2 bases, and 7 bases separated the two germline ends. There are 12 residues in the CDR3.

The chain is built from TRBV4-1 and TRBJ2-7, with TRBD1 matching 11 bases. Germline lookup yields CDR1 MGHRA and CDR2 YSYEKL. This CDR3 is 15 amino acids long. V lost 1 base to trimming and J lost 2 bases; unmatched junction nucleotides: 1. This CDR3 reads CASSQGDRGAYEQYF. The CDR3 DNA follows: TGCGCCAGCAGCCAAGGGGACAGGGGGGCCTACGAGCAGTACTTC.

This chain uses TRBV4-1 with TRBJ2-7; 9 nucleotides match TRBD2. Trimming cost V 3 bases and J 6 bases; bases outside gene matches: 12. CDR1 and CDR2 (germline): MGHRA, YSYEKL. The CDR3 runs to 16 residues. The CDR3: CASSQVISGGIGEQYF. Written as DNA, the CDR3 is TGCGCCAGCAGCCAGGTCATTAGCGGGGGCATCGGCGAGCAGTACTTC.

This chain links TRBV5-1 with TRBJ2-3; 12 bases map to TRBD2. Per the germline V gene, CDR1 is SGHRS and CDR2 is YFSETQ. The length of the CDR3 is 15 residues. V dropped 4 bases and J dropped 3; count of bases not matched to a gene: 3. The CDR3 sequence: CASSALAGGTDTQYF. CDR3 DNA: TGCGCCAGCAGCGCACTAGCGGGGGGTACAGATACGCAGTATTTT. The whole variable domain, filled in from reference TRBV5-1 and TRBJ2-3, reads KAGVTQTPRYLIKTRGQQVTLSCSPISGHRSVSWYQQTPGQGLQFLFEYFSETQRNKGNFPGRFSGRQFSNSRSEMNVSTLELGDSALYLCASSALAGGTDTQYFGPGTRLTVL.

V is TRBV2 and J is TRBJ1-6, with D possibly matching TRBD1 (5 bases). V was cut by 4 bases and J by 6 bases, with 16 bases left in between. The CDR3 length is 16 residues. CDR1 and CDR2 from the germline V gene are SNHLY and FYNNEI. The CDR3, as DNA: TGTGCCAGCAGTGGCCTCGAAGGGGCGCTTAATTCACCCCTCCACTTT. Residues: CASSGLEGALNSPLHF.

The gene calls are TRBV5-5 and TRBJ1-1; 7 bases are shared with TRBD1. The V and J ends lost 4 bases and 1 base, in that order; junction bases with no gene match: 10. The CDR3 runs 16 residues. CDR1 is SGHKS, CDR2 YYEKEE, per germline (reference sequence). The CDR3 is CASSADWTGTNTEAFF. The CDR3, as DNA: TGTGCCAGCAGCGCTGACTGGACAGGCACGAACACTGAAGCTTTCTTT.

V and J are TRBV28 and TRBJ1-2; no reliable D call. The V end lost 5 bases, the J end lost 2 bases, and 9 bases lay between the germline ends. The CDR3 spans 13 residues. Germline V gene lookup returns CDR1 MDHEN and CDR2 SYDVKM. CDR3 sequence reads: CASSKTRNYGYTF. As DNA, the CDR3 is TGTGCCAGCAGTAAGACTAGGAACTATGGCTACACCTTC.

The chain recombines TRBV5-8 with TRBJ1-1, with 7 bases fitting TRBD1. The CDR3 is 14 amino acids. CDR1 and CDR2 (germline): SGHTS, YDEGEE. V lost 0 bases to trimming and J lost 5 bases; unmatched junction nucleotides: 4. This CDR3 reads CASSLDRGRTEAFF. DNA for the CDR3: TGTGCCAGCAGCTTGGACAGGGGAAGGACTGAAGCTTTCTTT.

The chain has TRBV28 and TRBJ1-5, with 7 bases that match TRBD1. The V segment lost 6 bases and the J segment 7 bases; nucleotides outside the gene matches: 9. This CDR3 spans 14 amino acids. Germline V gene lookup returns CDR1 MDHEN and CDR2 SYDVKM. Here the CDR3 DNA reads TGTGCCAGCAGCGTACCAGGGGGAATCCAGCCCCAGCATTTT. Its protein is CASSVPGGIQPQHF.

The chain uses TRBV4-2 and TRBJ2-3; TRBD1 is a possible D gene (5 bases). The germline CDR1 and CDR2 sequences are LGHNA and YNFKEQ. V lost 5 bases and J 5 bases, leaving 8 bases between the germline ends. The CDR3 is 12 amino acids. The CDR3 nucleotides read TGTGCCAGCAGCTACACAGGAGATACGCAGTATTTT. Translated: CASSYTGDTQYF.

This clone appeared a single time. CDR3 DNA sequence: TGTGCCAGCAGCCCAGACAGGAGAGCCTCACCCCTCCACTTT. It yields the protein CASSPDRRASPLHF. The V gene is TRBV2, the J gene TRBJ1-6; TRBD1 is a possible D gene (6 bases). Germline V gene sequence: CDR1 SNHLY, CDR2 FYNNEI. CDR3 length equals 14 residues. Trimming removed 6 bases at V and 10 bases at J, with 16 bases between.

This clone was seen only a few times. The CDR3 DNA reads TGTGCCAGCAGCCAAGCTAGCGGGGGGGCGACAGATACGCAGTATTTT. It codes for CASSQASGGATDTQYF. This chain connects TRBV4-2 to TRBJ2-3; 12 bases are a match to TRBD2. Unmatched junction bases numbered 2, after V lost 1 base and J lost 3 bases. CDR1 is LGHNA, CDR2 YNFKEQ, per germline. The CDR3 loop spans 16 amino acids.

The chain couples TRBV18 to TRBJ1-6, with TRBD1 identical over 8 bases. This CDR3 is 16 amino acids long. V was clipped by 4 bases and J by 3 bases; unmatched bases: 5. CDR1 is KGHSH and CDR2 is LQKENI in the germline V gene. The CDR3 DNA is TGTGCCAGCTCACGACAGGGGCGAGACTATAATTCACCCCTCCACTTT. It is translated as CASSRQGRDYNSPLHF.

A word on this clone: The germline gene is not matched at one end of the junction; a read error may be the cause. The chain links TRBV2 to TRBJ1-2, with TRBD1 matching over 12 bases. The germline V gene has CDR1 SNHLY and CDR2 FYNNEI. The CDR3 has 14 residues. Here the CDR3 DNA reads TGTGCCAGCAGAGGGACAGGGGGCTACTATGGCTACCCCTTC. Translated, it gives CASRGTGGYYGYPF.

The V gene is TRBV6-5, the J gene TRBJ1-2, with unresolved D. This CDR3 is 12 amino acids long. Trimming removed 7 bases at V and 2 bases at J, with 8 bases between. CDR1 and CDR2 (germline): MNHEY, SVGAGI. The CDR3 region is CASIGVNYGYTF. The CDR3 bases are TGTGCCAGCATAGGAGTAAACTATGGCTACACCTTC.

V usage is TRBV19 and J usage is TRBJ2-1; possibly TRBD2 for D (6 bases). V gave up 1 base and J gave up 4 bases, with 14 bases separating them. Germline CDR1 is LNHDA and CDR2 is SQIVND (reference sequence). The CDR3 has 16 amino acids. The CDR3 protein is CASSIAGGVMYNEQFF. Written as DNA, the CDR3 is TGTGCCAGTAGTATAGCTGGAGGGGTAATGTACAATGAGCAGTTCTTC.

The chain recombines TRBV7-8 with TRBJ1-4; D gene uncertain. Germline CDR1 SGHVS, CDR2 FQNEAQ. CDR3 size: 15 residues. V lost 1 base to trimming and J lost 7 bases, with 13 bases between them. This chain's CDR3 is CASSLGPGVGEKLFF. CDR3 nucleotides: TGTGCCAGCAGCTTAGGCCCCGGGGTTGGTGAAAAACTGTTTTTT. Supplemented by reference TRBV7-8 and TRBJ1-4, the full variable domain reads GAGVSQSPRYKVAKRGQDVALRCDPISGHVSLFWYQQALGQGPEFLTYFQNEAQLDKSGLPSDRFFAERPEGSVSTLKIQRTQQEDSAVYLCASSLGPGVGEKLFFGSGTQLSVL.

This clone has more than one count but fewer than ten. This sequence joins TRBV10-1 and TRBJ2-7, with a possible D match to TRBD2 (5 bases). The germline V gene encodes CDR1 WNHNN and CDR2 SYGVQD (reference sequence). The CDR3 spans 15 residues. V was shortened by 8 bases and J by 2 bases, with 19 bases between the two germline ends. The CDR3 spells CASYPRAALAYEQYF. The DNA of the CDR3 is TGCGCCAGCTACCCTAGGGCAGCACTAGCCTACGAGCAGTACTTC.

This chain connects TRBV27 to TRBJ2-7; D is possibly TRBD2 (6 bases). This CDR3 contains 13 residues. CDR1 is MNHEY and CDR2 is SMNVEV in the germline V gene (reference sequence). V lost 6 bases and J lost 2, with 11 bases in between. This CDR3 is CASRGSGPYEQYF. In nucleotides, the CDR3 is TGTGCCAGCAGAGGGAGCGGGCCCTACGAGCAGTACTTC.

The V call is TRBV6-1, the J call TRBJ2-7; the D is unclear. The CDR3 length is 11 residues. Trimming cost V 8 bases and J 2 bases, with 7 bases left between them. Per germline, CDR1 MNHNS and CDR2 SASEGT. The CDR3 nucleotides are TGTGCCAGCTTGGAGACCTACGAGCAGTACTTC. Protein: CASLETYEQYF.

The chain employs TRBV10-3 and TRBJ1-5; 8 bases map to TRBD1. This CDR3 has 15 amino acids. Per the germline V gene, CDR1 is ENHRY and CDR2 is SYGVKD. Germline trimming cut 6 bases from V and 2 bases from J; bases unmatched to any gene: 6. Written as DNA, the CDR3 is TGTGCCATCAGCGACAGGGGTCAGGGCAATCAGCCCCAGCATTTT. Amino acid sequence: CAISDRGQGNQPQHF.

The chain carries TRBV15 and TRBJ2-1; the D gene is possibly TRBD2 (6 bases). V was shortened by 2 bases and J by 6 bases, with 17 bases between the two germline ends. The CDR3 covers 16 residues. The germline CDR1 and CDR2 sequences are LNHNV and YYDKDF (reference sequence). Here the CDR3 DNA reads TGTGCCACCAGCAGATGGCCGGGGGTCCGTTCCAATGAGCAGTTCTTC. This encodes CATSRWPGVRSNEQFF.